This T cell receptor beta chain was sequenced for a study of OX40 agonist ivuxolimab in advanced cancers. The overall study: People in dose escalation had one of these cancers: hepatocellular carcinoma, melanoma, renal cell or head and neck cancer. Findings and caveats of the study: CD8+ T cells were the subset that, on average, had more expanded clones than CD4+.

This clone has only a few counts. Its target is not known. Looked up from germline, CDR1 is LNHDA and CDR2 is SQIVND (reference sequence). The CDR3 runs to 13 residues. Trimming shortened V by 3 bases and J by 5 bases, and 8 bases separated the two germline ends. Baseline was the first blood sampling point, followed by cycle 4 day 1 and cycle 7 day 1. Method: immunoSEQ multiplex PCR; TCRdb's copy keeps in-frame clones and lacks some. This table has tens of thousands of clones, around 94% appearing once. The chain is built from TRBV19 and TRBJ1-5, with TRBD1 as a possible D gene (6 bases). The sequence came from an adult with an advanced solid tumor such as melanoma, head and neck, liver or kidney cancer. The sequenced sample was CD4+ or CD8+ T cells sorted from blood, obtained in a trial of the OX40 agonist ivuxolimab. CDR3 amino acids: CASSIQGYQPQHF. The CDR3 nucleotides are TGTGCCAGTAGTATTCAGGGGTATCAGCCCCAGCATTTT.